Listed below are T cell receptor beta chains from one sample, sequenced in a study of technical replicates of blood from a few donors. TCRdb's copy holds only in-frame clones and misses some; the assay was immunoSEQ multiplex PCR. The sample contains about 100,000 clones, roughly 96% of which appear only once. Sequenced: T cells isolated from PBMCs. The source is a human donor in good health. CDR3s include the opening cysteine and the closing phenylalanine or tryptophan. A D gene is named only where the DNA matches it firmly. The listing skips clone size in some rows; elsewhere it reads once, few, many or a size class.

d_gene: TRBD2; len: 16; v_gene: TRBV9; abundance: -; j_gene: TRBJ2-7; CDR3nt: TGTGCCAGCAGCGCCCGACTAGCGGGATGGGTAGGAGAGCAGTACTTC; CDR3aa: CASSARLAGWVGEQYF
d_gene: TRBD1; len: 13; v_gene: TRBV2; abundance: -; j_gene: TRBJ2-5; CDR3nt: TGTGCCAGCAGTCCCGGGACAGAAGAGACCCAGTACTTC; CDR3aa: CASSPGTEETQYF
d_gene: -; len: 13; v_gene: TRBV29-1; abundance: -; j_gene: TRBJ2-2; CDR3nt: TGCAGCGTTGGGTCTACCTACACCGGGGAGCTGTTTTTT; CDR3aa: CSVGSTYTGELFF
d_gene: TRBD2; len: 15; v_gene: TRBV27; abundance: -; j_gene: TRBJ2-1; CDR3nt: TGTGCCAGCAGTTTATTGGCGGGAGAAAGGAATGAGCAGTTCTTC; CDR3aa: CASSLLAGERNEQFF
d_gene: -; len: 15; v_gene: TRBV6-5; abundance: -; j_gene: TRBJ1-2; CDR3nt: TGTGCCAGCAACGCTCTCCGGGGGGATAACTATGGCTACACCTTC; CDR3aa: CASNALRGDNYGYTF
d_gene: -; len: 13; v_gene: TRBV19; abundance: -; j_gene: TRBJ2-5; CDR3nt: TGTGCCAGTAGTATCTCCTTCCAAGAGACCCAGTACTTC; CDR3aa: CASSISFQETQYF
d_gene: TRBD1; len: 16; v_gene: TRBV7-2; abundance: -; j_gene: TRBJ2-3; CDR3nt: TGTGCCAGCAGCTTATTGGGCGGGACAGGGACAGATACGCAGTATTTT; CDR3aa: CASSLLGGTGTDTQYF
d_gene: -; len: 15; v_gene: TRBV5-6; abundance: -; j_gene: TRBJ1-5; CDR3nt: TGTGCCAGCAGCTTGCGGGGGGCGAGCAATCAGCCCCAGCATTTT; CDR3aa: CASSLRGASNQPQHF
d_gene: -; len: 13; v_gene: TRBV6-5; abundance: -; j_gene: TRBJ1-4; CDR3nt: TGTGCCAGCAGTTACTCCGTCCGTGAAAAACTGTTTTTT; CDR3aa: CASSYSVREKLFF
d_gene: TRBD1; len: 15; v_gene: TRBV7-9; abundance: -; j_gene: TRBJ2-1; CDR3nt: TGTGCCAGCATGAATAGACAGGGGGGGAACAATGAGCAGTTCTTC; CDR3aa: CASMNRQGGNNEQFF
d_gene: TRBD2; len: 14; v_gene: TRBV4-1; abundance: -; j_gene: TRBJ2-1; CDR3nt: TGCGCCAGCAGCCAAGGGACTAGCTCTTATGAGCAGTTCTTC; CDR3aa: CASSQGTSSYEQFF
d_gene: -; len: 13; v_gene: TRBV5-1; abundance: -; j_gene: TRBJ1-3; CDR3nt: TGCGCCAGCAGCTTGGAAAGCGGAAACACCATATATTTT; CDR3aa: CASSLESGNTIYF
d_gene: -; len: 13; v_gene: TRBV14; abundance: -; j_gene: TRBJ2-7; CDR3nt: TGTGCCAGCAGCCCCGGGACTCCCTACGAGCAGTACTTC; CDR3aa: CASSPGTPYEQYF
d_gene: TRBD1; len: 14; v_gene: TRBV6-6; abundance: -; j_gene: TRBJ1-5; CDR3nt: TGTGCCAGCAGCGACAGGGATGGCAATCAGCCCCAGCATTTT; CDR3aa: CASSDRDGNQPQHF
d_gene: -; len: 11; v_gene: TRBV5-4; abundance: -; j_gene: TRBJ2-2; CDR3nt: TGTGCCAGCCGGAGCACCGGGGAGCTGTTTTTT; CDR3aa: CASRSTGELFF
d_gene: TRBD2; len: 17; v_gene: TRBV18; abundance: once; j_gene: TRBJ2-1; CDR3nt: TGTGCCAGCTCACCTGGTGGGGGGCGGGAGGCCTACAATGAGCAGTTCTTC; CDR3aa: CASSPGGGREAYNEQFF
d_gene: -; len: 13; v_gene: TRBV28; abundance: -; j_gene: TRBJ1-1; CDR3nt: TGTGCCAGCACTTTTCAGGGGAACACTGAAGCTTTCTTT; CDR3aa: CASTFQGNTEAFF
d_gene: -; len: 15; v_gene: TRBV6-5; abundance: -; j_gene: TRBJ2-2; CDR3nt: TGTGCCAGCAGTTACTACAGGGCGAACACCGGGGAGCTGTTTTTT; CDR3aa: CASSYYRANTGELFF
d_gene: -; len: 13; v_gene: TRBV7-9; abundance: -; j_gene: TRBJ2-7; CDR3nt: TGTGCCAGCAGCTCCCAGGTCTCCTACGAGCAGTACTTC; CDR3aa: CASSSQVSYEQYF
d_gene: TRBD2; len: 17; v_gene: TRBV4-2; abundance: -; j_gene: TRBJ2-3; CDR3nt: TGTGCCAGCAGCGGCGGGACTACCGTTGGTAGGGCAGATACGCAGTATTTT; CDR3aa: CASSGGTTVGRADTQYF
d_gene: TRBD2; len: 15; v_gene: TRBV7-2; abundance: -; j_gene: TRBJ2-7; CDR3nt: TGTGCCAGCAGCTTCCGTTGGGGACTATCCTACGAGCAGTACTTC; CDR3aa: CASSFRWGLSYEQYF
d_gene: TRBD2; len: 15; v_gene: TRBV2; abundance: -; j_gene: TRBJ2-1; CDR3nt: TGTGCCAGCAGTGGACTAGCGGGATCCTACAATGAGCAGTTCTTC; CDR3aa: CASSGLAGSYNEQFF
d_gene: -; len: 15; v_gene: TRBV7-8; abundance: once; j_gene: TRBJ1-2; CDR3nt: TGTGCCAGCAGCTTAGTGGTCCAGGGAGGGCATGGCTACACCTTC; CDR3aa: CASSLVVQGGHGYTF